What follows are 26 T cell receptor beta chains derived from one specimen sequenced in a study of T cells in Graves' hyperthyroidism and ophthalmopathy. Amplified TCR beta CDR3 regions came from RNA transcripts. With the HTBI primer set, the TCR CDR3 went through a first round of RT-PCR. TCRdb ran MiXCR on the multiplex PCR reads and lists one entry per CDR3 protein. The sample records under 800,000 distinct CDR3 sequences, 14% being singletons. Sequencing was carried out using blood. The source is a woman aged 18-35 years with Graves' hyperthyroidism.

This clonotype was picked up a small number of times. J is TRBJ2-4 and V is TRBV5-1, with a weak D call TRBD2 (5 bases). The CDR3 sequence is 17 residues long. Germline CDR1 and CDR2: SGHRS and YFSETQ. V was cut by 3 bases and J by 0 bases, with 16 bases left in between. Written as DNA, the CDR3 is TGCGCCAGCAGCTCGGGAACTACCAGCGTAGCCAAAAACATTCAGTACTTC. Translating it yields CASSSGTTSVAKNIQYF. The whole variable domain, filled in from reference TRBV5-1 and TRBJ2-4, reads KAGVTQTPRYLIKTRGQQVTLSCSPISGHRSVSWYQQTPGQGLQFLFEYFSETQRNKGNFPGRFSGRQFSNSRSEMNVSTLELGDSALYLCASSSGTTSVAKNIQYFGAGTRLSVL.

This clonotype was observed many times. The CDR3: CSVVGGRSSYNEQFF. The CDR3 DNA reads as TGCAGCGTTGTTGGGGGGAGGAGCTCCTACAATGAGCAGTTCTTC. The chain carries TRBV29-1 and TRBJ2-1; possibly TRBD2 for D (6 bases). The germline CDR1 and CDR2 sequences are SQVTM and ANQGSEA. V was pared by 4 bases and J by 0 bases, with 13 bases between. The CDR3 spans 15 residues.

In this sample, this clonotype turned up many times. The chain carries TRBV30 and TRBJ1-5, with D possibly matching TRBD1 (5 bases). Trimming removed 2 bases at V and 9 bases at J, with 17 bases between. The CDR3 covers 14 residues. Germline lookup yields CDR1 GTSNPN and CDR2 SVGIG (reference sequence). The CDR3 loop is CAWSPQGLGWPQHF. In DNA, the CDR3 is TGTGCCTGGAGTCCCCAGGGACTCGGATGGCCCCAGCATTTT.

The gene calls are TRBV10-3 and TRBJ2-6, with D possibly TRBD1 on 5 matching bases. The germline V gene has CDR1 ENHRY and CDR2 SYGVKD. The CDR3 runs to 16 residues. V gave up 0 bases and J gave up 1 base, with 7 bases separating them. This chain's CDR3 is CAISESPGSGANVLTF. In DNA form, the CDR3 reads TGTGCCATCAGTGAGTCTCCAGGGTCTGGGGCCAACGTCCTGACTTTC.

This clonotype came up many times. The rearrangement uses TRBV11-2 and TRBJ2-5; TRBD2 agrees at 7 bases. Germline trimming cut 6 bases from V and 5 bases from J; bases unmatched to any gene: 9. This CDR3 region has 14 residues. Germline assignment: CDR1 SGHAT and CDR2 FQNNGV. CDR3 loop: CASRKSGGGETQYF. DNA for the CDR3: TGTGCCAGCAGGAAAAGTGGGGGAGGGGAGACCCAGTACTTC.

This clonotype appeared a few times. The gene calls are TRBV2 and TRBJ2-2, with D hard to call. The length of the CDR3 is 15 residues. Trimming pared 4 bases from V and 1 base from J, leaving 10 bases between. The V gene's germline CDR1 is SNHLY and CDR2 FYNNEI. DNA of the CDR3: TGTGCCAGCAGTGTGCGGCAGTTGAACACCGGGGAGCTGTTTTTT. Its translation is CASSVRQLNTGELFF. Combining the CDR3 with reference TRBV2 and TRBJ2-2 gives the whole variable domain EPEVTQTPSHQVTQMGQEVILRCVPISNHLYFYWYRQILGQKVEFLVSFYNNEISEKSEIFDDQFSVERPDGSNFTLKIRSTKLEDSAMYFCASSVRQLNTGELFFGEGSRLTVL.

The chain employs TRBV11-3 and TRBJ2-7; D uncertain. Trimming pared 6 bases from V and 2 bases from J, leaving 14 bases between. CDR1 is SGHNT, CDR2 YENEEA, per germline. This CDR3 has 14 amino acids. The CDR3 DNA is TGTGCCAGCAGTACCTGGGCGGCCGCCTACGAGCAGTACTTC. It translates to CASSTWAAAYEQYF.

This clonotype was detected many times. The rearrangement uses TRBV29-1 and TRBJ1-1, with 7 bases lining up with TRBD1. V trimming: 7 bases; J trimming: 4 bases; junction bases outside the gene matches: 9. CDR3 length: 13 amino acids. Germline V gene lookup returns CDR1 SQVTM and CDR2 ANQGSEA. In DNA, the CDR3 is TGCAGCGCCGCAGGGGGAATTGGCACTGAAGCTTTCTTT. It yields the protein CSAAGGIGTEAFF.

The CDR3 nucleotides are TGTGCCAGTAGTATCGGGGGACAGGGCGGGCAGCCCCAGCATTTT. Amino acid sequence: CASSIGGQGGQPQHF. The V call is TRBV19, the J call TRBJ1-5, with 9 bases fitting TRBD1. The CDR3 runs to 15 residues. The V and J ends lost 3 bases and 7 bases, in that order; junction bases with no gene match: 7. Germline V gene sequence: CDR1 LNHDA, CDR2 SQIVND (reference sequence).

CDR3 coding DNA: TGTGCCAGCAGCCTTGGACTACCCGGGGGAAGGTCTCTACGGAATGAGCAGTTCTTC. Translated, it gives CASSLGLPGGRSLRNEQFF. The V gene is TRBV28, the J gene TRBJ2-1, with D perhaps TRBD2 (6 bases). There are 19 residues in the CDR3. CDR1 is MDHEN, CDR2 SYDVKM, per germline. V was cut by 6 bases and J by 7 bases, with 31 bases left in between.

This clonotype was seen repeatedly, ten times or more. The CDR3 DNA follows: TGTGCCAGCACCATAGCGGGATACAATGAGCAGTTCTTC. This translates into CASTIAGYNEQFF. V gene TRBV7-8 combines with J gene TRBJ2-1; 8 bases are a match to TRBD2. Losses at the gene ends were 7 bases for V and 4 bases for J; bases not matched to a gene: 3. The germline CDR1 and CDR2 sequences are SGHVS and FQNEAQ. The CDR3 sequence is 13 residues long.

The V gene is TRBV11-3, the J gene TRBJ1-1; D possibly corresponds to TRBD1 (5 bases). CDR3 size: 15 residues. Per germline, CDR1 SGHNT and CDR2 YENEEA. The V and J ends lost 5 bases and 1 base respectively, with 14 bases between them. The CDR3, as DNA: TGTGCCAGCAGCGCAAGACAGCTGGGGAACACTGAAGCTTTCTTT. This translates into CASSARQLGNTEAFF.

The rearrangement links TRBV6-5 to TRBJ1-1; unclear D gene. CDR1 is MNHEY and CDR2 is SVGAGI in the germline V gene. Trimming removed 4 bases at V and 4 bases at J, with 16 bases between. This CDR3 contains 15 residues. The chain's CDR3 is CASSSSGVFATEAFF. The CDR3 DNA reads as TGTGCCAGCAGTTCCAGCGGGGTCTTCGCCACTGAAGCTTTCTTT.

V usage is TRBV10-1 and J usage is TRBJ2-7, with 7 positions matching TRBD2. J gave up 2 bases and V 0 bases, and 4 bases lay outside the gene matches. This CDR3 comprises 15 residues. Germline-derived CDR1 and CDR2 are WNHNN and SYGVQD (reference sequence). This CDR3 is CASSESSGTTYEQYF. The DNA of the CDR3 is TGCGCCAGCAGTGAGTCGTCCGGGACTACCTACGAGCAGTACTTC.

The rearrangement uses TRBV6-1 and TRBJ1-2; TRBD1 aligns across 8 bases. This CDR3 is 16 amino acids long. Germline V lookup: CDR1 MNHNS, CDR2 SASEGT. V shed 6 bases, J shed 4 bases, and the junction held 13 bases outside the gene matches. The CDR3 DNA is TGTGCCAGCAGATCGGACAGGGCTCACTTCCTCTATGGCTACACCTTC. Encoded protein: CASRSDRAHFLYGYTF.

Here the CDR3 DNA reads TGCGCCAGCAGCCAGGATCTATGGACTGAAGCTTTCTTT. It translates to CASSQDLWTEAFF. This chain links TRBV4-3 with TRBJ1-1; D not resolved. Germline-derived CDR1 and CDR2 are LGHNA and YSLEER. The CDR3 is 13 residues long. V was clipped by 3 bases and J by 5 bases, with 10 bases between them.

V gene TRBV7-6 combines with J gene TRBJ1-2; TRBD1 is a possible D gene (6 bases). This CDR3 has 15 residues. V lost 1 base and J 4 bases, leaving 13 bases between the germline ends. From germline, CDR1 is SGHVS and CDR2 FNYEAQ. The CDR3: CASSLGTNRAYGYTF. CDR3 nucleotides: TGTGCCAGCAGCTTAGGAACGAACAGGGCCTATGGCTACACCTTC.

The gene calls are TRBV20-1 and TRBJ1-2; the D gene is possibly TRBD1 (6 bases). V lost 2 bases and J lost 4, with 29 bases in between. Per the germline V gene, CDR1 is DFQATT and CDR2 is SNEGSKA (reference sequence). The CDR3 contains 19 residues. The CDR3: CSARPPIGTKKRRAYGYTF. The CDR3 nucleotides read TGCAGTGCTAGACCCCCAATTGGGACAAAGAAACGCCGGGCCTATGGCTACACCTTC.

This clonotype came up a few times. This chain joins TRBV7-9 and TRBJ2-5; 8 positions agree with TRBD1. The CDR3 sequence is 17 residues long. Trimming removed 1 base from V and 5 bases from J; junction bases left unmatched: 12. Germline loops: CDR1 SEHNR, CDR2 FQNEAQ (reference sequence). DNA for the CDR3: TGTGCCAGCAGCTTAGGGGACACAGACAGGGGTGTGGAGACCCAGTACTTC. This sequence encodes CASSLGDTDRGVETQYF.

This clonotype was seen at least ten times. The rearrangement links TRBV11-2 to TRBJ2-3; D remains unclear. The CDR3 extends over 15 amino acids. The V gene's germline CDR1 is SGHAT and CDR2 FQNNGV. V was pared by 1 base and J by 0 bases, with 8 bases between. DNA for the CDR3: TGTGCCAGCAGCTTAGTGCGGACGAGCACAGATACGCAGTATTTT. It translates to CASSLVRTSTDTQYF.

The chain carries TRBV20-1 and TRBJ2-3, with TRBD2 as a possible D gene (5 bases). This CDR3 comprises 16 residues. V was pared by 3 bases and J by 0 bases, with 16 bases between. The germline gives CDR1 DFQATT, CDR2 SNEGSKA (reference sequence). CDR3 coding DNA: TGCAGTGCTAGTGACCGGGGTGGTGCTAGCACAGATACGCAGTATTTT. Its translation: CSASDRGGASTDTQYF.

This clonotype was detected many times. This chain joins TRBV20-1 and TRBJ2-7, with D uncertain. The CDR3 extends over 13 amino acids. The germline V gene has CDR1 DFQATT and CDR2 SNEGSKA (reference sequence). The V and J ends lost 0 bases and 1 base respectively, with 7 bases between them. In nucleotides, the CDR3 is TGCAGTGCTAGAGATAGGCGGTCCTACGAGCAGTACTTC. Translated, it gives CSARDRRSYEQYF.

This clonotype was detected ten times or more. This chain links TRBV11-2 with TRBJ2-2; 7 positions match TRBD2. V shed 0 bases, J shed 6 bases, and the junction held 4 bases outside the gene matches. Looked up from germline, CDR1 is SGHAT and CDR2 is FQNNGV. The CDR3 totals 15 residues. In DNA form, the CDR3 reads TGTGCCAGCAGCTTAGAAGGACTAGTGGCCGGGGAGCTGTTTTTT. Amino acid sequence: CASSLEGLVAGELFF.

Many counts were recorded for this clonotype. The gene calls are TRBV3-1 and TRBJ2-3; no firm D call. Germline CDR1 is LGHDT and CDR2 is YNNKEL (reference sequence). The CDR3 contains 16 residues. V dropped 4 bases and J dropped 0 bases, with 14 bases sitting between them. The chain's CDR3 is CASSLKPGSSTDTQYF. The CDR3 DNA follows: TGTGCCAGCAGCCTCAAGCCGGGCTCTAGCACAGATACGCAGTATTTT.

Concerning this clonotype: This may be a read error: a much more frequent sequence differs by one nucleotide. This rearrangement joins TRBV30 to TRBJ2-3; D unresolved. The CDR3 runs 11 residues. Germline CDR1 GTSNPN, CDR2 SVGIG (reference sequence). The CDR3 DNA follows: TGTGTCTGGAGTGTTACAGATACGCAGTATTTT. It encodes CVWSVTDTQYF.

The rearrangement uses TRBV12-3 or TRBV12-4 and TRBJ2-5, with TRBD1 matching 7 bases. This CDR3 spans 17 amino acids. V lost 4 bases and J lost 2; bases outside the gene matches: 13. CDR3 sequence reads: CASSSFPGQIEQETQYF. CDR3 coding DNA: TGTGCCAGCAGTTCTTTTCCGGGACAGATAGAACAAGAGACCCAGTACTTC.